This TCR beta chain was captured by sequencing in a study of neoadjuvant anti-PD-1 for oral cavity cancer. Study conclusions and caveats: Post-nivolumab, blood T cell clonality was significantly elevated in non-responders.

Described time point: after neoadjuvant nivolumab, at surgical resection. Cohort: HPV-negative, locally advanced oral cavity squamous cell carcinoma patients. With regard to this clone: What it binds is not known.

Germline V lookup: CDR1 MDHEN, CDR2 SYDVKM. The germline V and J ends were trimmed by 9 bases and 6 bases, with 18 bases remaining between them. The CDR3 length is 14 residues. The protocol was immunoSEQ multiplex PCR, while the TCRdb copy is restricted to in-frame clones and leaves out a portion. Here the sample spans around 8,000 clones, 62% being singletons. The rearrangement links TRBV28 to TRBJ1-5; D unresolved. This TCR was sampled from a person between 40 and 85 years old with oral cavity squamous cell carcinoma. The sample was PBMCs, taken after nivolumab (anti-PD-1) treatment. The chain's CDR3 is CASWVARGLQPQHF. The DNA for the CDR3 is TGTGCCAGTTGGGTGGCGAGAGGGCTTCAGCCCCAGCATTTT.